These 5 T cell receptor beta chains were sequenced from one sample in a study of human T cells and chemical hapten exposure. In TCRdb, the RACE reads were re-called with MiXCR into one record per CDR3 protein. Of 95,000 to 150,000 distinct CDR3 sequences in the sample, roughly 14% were seen once. The time point denotes: pre-sensitization, week 0. The treatment was: therapeutic diphenylcyclopropenone sensitization with weekly scalp DPC. The starting material was whole blood, obtained in connection with sensitization to the hapten diphenylcyclopropenone (DPC). Receptors originate from a woman aged 18-29 years with alopecia areata. Some clones in this sample may be carry-over from other donors' samples.

This clonotype showed up just a few times. This chain joins TRBV7-9 and TRBJ2-2; 7 nucleotides align to TRBD1. V lost 5 bases to trimming and J lost 1 base; unmatched junction nucleotides: 7. Germline V gene sequence: CDR1 SEHNR, CDR2 FQNEAQ (reference sequence). CDR3 length: 16 residues. DNA for the CDR3: TGTGCCAGCAGCCTTACGACAGGGCGGAACACCGGGGAGCTGTTTTTT. Protein product: CASSLTTGRNTGELFF.

V is TRBV7-9 and J is TRBJ1-1; perhaps TRBD1 as D (5 bases). Germline loops: CDR1 SEHNR, CDR2 FQNEAQ (reference sequence). V was shortened by 5 bases and J by 4 bases, with 11 bases between the two germline ends. The length of the CDR3 is 13 residues. CDR3 loop: CASSPPGTTEAFF. The CDR3 bases are TGTGCCAGCAGCCCTCCAGGGACCACTGAAGCTTTCTTT.

This clonotype has only a few counts. V is TRBV3-1 and J is TRBJ2-5, with 8 nucleotides matching TRBD2. With 1 base clipped from V and 2 bases from J, the junction kept 9 bases outside the gene matches. This CDR3 has 17 amino acids. Per the germline V gene, CDR1 is LGHDT and CDR2 is YNNKEL (reference sequence). This chain's CDR3 is CASSQVFGGGLQETQYF. CDR3 DNA sequence: TGTGCCAGCAGCCAAGTATTTGGCGGGGGGTTACAAGAGACCCAGTACTTC.

This chain's CDR3 is CAISEGPYNEQFF. The CDR3 DNA is TGTGCCATCAGTGAGGGACCTTACAATGAGCAGTTCTTC. The genes are TRBV10-3 and TRBJ2-1; D gene ambiguous. The CDR3 covers 13 residues. Germline CDR1 ENHRY, CDR2 SYGVKD. V was clipped by 2 bases and J by 4 bases, with 6 bases between them.

The chain uses TRBV2 and TRBJ2-3; 9 bases align to TRBD1. V was pared by 5 bases and J by 3 bases, with 6 bases of the junction left unmatched. The CDR3 sequence is 15 residues long. Germline V gene data show CDR1 as SNHLY and CDR2 as FYNNEI. The CDR3 reads CASSRTGAQTDTQYF. In DNA, the CDR3 is TGTGCCAGCAGTAGGACAGGGGCGCAAACAGATACGCAGTATTTT. The full variable domain, completed using reference TRBV2 and TRBJ2-3, is EPEVTQTPSHQVTQMGQEVILRCVPISNHLYFYWYRQILGQKVEFLVSFYNNEISEKSEIFDDQFSVERPDGSNFTLKIRSTKLEDSAMYFCASSRTGAQTDTQYFGPGTRLTVL.